One and the same sample provided the 18 T cell receptor beta chains below, sequenced in a study of T-cell reconstitution after alpha-beta-depleted transplantation in children. Preparing the TCRbeta library involved the use of unique molecular identifiers. TCRdb re-called the PCR reads through MiXCR, storing one row per CDR3 protein. In the table there are 440,000 or so distinct CDR3 sequences, 43% of which are singletons. Sequenced here: PBMCs, sampled before TCRalphabeta/CD19-depleted stem cell transplant. These receptors all stem from a girl aged 2 to 10 with aplastic anemia, due to receive a stem cell transplant.

Ten or more counts support this clonotype. CDR3 amino acids: CAISESNNRDGFETWGTEAFF. CDR3 nucleotides: TGTGCCATCAGTGAGTCGAACAACCGGGACGGCTTTGAAACATGGGGCACTGAAGCTTTCTTT. This chain joins TRBV10-3 and TRBJ1-1, with a possible D match to TRBD1 (5 bases). CDR1 ENHRY and CDR2 SYGVKD come from the germline V gene. Trimming took 0 bases from V and 4 from J, leaving 30 bases between them. The CDR3 runs to 21 residues.

In this sample, this clonotype turned up a few times. The genes are TRBV6-1 and TRBJ2-1, with D unresolved. Germline V CDR1 and CDR2: MNHNS, SASEGT. V lost 2 bases to trimming and J lost 3 bases, with 5 bases between them. CDR3 length equals 13 residues. CDR3 nucleotide sequence: TGTGCCAGCAGTGAACTGGTCTACAATGAGCAGTTCTTC. This gives the protein CASSELVYNEQFF.

The chain combines TRBV29-1 with TRBJ1-1; TRBD1 matches at 7 bases. The V and J ends lost 7 bases and 0 bases, in that order; junction bases with no gene match: 5. The CDR3 covers 13 residues. CDR1 and CDR2 from the germline V gene are SQVTM and ANQGSEA. In DNA, the CDR3 is TGCAGCGGACGGAGGGGGCTGAACACTGAAGCTTTCTTT. Its translation: CSGRRGLNTEAFF. Drawing the rest from reference TRBV29-1 and TRBJ1-1, the complete variable domain is SAVISQKPSRDICQRGTSLTIQCQVDSQVTMMFWYRQQPGQSLTLIATANQGSEATYESGFVIDKFPISRPNLTFSTLTVSNMSPEDSSIYLCSGRRGLNTEAFFGQGTRLTVV.

As for this clonotype: A read error may be the cause here, since a much bigger clone is one base away. The rearrangement uses TRBV7-8 and TRBJ2-2, with D perhaps given as TRBD1 or TRBD2 (6 bases each). CDR3 length equals 18 residues. Per the germline V gene, CDR1 is SGHVS and CDR2 is FQNEAQ. In DNA, the CDR3 is TGTGCCAGCAGCTTAGTTGTTTTTCGGGGGCTTAACAACGGGGAGCTGTTTTTT. Amino acids: CASSLVVFRGLNNGELFF. The variable domain in full, completed from reference TRBV7-8 and TRBJ2-2, reads GAGVSQSPRYKVAKRGQDVALRCDPISGHVSLFWYQQALGQGPEFLTYFQNEAQLDKSGLPSDRFFAERPEGSVSTLKIQRTQQEDSAVYLCASSLVVFRGLNNGELFFGEGSRLTVL.

This clonotype was detected many times. This chain connects TRBV10-3 to TRBJ2-7; 9 bases fit TRBD2. This CDR3 comprises 14 residues. Losses at the gene ends were 7 bases for V and 0 bases for J; bases not matched to a gene: 4. Germline V gives CDR1 ENHRY, CDR2 SYGVKD. Written as DNA, the CDR3 is TGTGCCATCACAGAACTAGCGGGCTCCTACGAGCAGTACTTC. Its translation: CAITELAGSYEQYF.

V and J are TRBV19 and TRBJ2-1; weak D call: TRBD2 (7 bases). Per the germline V gene, CDR1 is LNHDA and CDR2 is SQIVND (reference sequence). The CDR3 is 14 residues long. Trimming shortened V by 7 bases and J by 8 bases, and 18 bases separated the two germline ends. The DNA of the CDR3 is TGTGCCAGTAATGTCGGGGGGCCGTGGGATGAGCAGTTCTTC. This gives the protein CASNVGGPWDEQFF.

This clonotype was counted many times. The chain combines TRBV12-3 or TRBV12-4 with TRBJ2-7; weak D call: TRBD1 (5 bases). This CDR3 spans 16 amino acids. Trimming cost V 3 bases and J 4 bases, with 19 bases left between them. The CDR3 reads CASSLPGSGQGYEQYF. The CDR3, as DNA: TGTGCCAGCAGTTTGCCAGGGTCAGGGCAAGGGTACGAGCAGTACTTC.

This clonotype was counted only a few times. The V and J genes are TRBV13 and TRBJ2-5; maybe TRBD2 (7 bases). V was shortened by 5 bases and J by 2 bases, with 15 bases between the two germline ends. The CDR3 sequence is 15 residues long. CDR1 is PRHDT and CDR2 is FYEKMQ in the germline V gene (reference sequence). CDR3 amino acids: CASSPAGAGQETQYF. The CDR3 coding sequence is TGTGCCAGCAGCCCGGCGGGGGCGGGACAAGAGACCCAGTACTTC.

The chain employs TRBV20-1 and TRBJ2-4, with TRBD2 matching over 11 bases. The CDR3 consists of 15 residues. Germline loops: CDR1 DFQATT, CDR2 SNEGSKA (reference sequence). V lost 7 bases and J lost 3; bases outside the gene matches: 8. The CDR3 bases are TGCAGTGTTACGACTAGCGGGACGGTCAAAAACATTCAGTACTTC. The encoded protein is CSVTTSGTVKNIQYF.

The table lists this clonotype with many counts. V and J are TRBV11-3 and TRBJ2-4, with a possible D match to TRBD2 (6 bases). The ends were cut back, 1 base at V and 5 bases at J, with 9 bases in the middle. Germline loops: CDR1 SGHNT, CDR2 YENEEA. This CDR3 spans 14 amino acids. Here the CDR3 reads CASSLAGAENIQYF. CDR3 nucleotide sequence: TGTGCCAGCAGCTTAGCGGGAGCTGAAAACATTCAGTACTTC.

This rearrangement joins TRBV6-1 to TRBJ2-3, with D possibly being TRBD2 (7 bases). Per germline, CDR1 MNHNS and CDR2 SASEGT. The ends were cut back, 5 bases at V and 1 base at J, with 19 bases in the middle. CDR3 size: 17 residues. The CDR3 loop reads CASSTSSGGGGTDTQYF. CDR3 nucleotides: TGTGCCAGCAGTACCTCTAGCGGAGGGGGGGGCACAGATACGCAGTATTTT.

The chain recombines TRBV5-1 with TRBJ2-2, with 12 positions matching TRBD2. With V trimmed by 4 bases and J by 4 bases, 5 bases remained unmatched. CDR1 is SGHRS, CDR2 YFSETQ, per germline. The CDR3 length is 16 residues. CDR3 nucleotide sequence: TGCGCCAGCAGCACCGGACTAGCGGGAACCACCGGGGAGCTGTTTTTT. This codes for CASSTGLAGTTGELFF.

This clonotype was observed a few times. V usage is TRBV6-1 and J usage is TRBJ2-7, with D perhaps TRBD2 (7 bases). The CDR3 loop spans 15 amino acids. Germline V gene sequence: CDR1 MNHNS, CDR2 SASEGT. The V and J ends lost 5 bases and 5 bases respectively, with 19 bases between them. In nucleotides, the CDR3 is TGTGCCAGCAGTCTCCGAGGGGGGGCTGTAGACGAGCAGTACTTC. This sequence encodes CASSLRGGAVDEQYF.

This chain joins TRBV29-1 and TRBJ1-1; D gene ambiguous. The CDR3 is 13 residues long. V lost 7 bases to trimming and J lost 2 bases, with 14 bases between them. The germline CDR1 and CDR2 sequences are SQVTM and ANQGSEA. CDR3 protein: CSALTTQNTEAFF. CDR3 sequence (DNA): TGCAGCGCTTTGACCACGCAAAACACTGAAGCTTTCTTT. Variable domain in full (rest from reference TRBV29-1 and TRBJ1-1): SAVISQKPSRDICQRGTSLTIQCQVDSQVTMMFWYRQQPGQSLTLIATANQGSEATYESGFVIDKFPISRPNLTFSTLTVSNMSPEDSSIYLCSALTTQNTEAFFGQGTRLTVV.

The chain links TRBV7-9 to TRBJ2-2; D call uncertain. This CDR3 is 12 amino acids long. V lost 10 bases to trimming and J lost 7 bases, with 13 bases between them. The V gene's germline CDR1 is SEHNR and CDR2 FQNEAQ (reference sequence). CDR3 sequence: CATSDASGELFF. CDR3 DNA sequence: TGTGCCACCTCGGACGCGAGCGGGGAGCTGTTTTTT.

This clonotype turned up a few times. This chain connects TRBV20-1 to TRBJ2-7, with D unclear. The length of the CDR3 is 14 residues. From germline, CDR1 is DFQATT and CDR2 SNEGSKA (reference sequence). V was cut by 3 bases and J by 2 bases, with 14 bases left in between. CDR3 sequence: CSASFSRVTYEQYF. CDR3 nucleotides: TGCAGTGCTAGTTTTTCTCGGGTTACCTACGAGCAGTACTTC.

The genes are TRBV5-6 and TRBJ2-7, with D perhaps being TRBD1 or TRBD2 (5 bases each). CDR3 length equals 15 residues. The germline CDR1 and CDR2 sequences are SGHDT and YYEEEE. V was pared by 4 bases and J by 2 bases, with 16 bases between. The CDR3 DNA follows: TGTGCCAGCAGCCCGTCTCACGGGGCAGCCTACGAGCAGTACTTC. Its translation is CASSPSHGAAYEQYF. Combining the CDR3 with reference TRBV5-6 and TRBJ2-7 gives the whole variable domain DAGVTQSPTHLIKTRGQQVTLRCSPKSGHDTVSWYQQALGQGPQFIFQYYEEEERQRGNFPDRFSGHQFPNYSSELNVNALLLGDSALYLCASSPSHGAAYEQYFGPGTRLTVT.

The CDR3 region has the DNA TGTGCCAGCAGCTTAGGGCCGGGACTAGTTCGGTACGAGCAGTACTTC. Protein sequence: CASSLGPGLVRYEQYF. The genes are TRBV11-2 and TRBJ2-7, with TRBD2 identical over 8 bases. CDR1 SGHAT and CDR2 FQNNGV come from the germline V gene. V shed 1 base, J shed 4 bases, and the junction held 9 bases outside the gene matches. The CDR3 has 16 amino acids.